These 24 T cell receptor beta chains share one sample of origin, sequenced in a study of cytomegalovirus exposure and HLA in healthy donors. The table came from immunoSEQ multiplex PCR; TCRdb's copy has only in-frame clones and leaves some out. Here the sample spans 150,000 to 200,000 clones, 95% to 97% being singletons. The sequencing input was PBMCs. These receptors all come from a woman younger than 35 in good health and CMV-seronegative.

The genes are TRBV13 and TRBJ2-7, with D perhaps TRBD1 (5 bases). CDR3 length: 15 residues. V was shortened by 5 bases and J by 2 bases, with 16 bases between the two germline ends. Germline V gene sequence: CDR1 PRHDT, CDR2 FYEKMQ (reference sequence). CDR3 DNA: TGTGCCAGCAGCCCTGGGGCAGCTCTGCCCTACGAGCAGTACTTC. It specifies CASSPGAALPYEQYF.

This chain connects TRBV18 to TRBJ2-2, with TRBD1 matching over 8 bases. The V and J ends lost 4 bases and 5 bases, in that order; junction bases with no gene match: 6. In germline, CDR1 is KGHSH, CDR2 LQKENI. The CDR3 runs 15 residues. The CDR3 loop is CASSRGRQGTGELFF. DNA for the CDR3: TGTGCCAGCTCACGCGGCCGACAGGGGACCGGGGAGCTGTTTTTT. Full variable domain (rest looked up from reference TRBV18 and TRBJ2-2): NAGVMQNPRHLVRRRGQEARLRCSPMKGHSHVYWYRQLPEEGLKFMVYLQKENIIDESGMPKERFSAEFPKEGPSILRIQQVVRGDSAAYFCASSRGRQGTGELFFGEGSRLTVL.

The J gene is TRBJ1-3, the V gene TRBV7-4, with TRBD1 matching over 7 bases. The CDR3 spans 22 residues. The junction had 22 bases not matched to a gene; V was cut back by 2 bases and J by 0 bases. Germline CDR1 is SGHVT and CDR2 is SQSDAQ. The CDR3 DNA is TGTGCCAGCAGCTTAAAAAGCCACGTACACCGGGACAGCTCAAACTCTGGAAACACCATATATTTT. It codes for CASSLKSHVHRDSSNSGNTIYF.

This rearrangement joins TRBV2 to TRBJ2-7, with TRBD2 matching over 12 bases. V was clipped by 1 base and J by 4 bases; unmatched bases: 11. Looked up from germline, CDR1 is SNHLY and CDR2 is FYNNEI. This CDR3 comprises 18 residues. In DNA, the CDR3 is TGTGCCAGCAGTGAAGAGGGGGCGACTAGCGGGGGACGTTACGAGCAGTACTTC. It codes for CASSEEGATSGGRYEQYF.

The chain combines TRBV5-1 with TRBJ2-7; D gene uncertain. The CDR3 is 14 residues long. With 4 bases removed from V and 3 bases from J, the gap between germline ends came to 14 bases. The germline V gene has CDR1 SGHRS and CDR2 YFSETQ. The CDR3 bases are TGCGCCAGCAGCCTACTGGTTAGAGACTACGAGCAGTACTTC. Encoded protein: CASSLLVRDYEQYF.

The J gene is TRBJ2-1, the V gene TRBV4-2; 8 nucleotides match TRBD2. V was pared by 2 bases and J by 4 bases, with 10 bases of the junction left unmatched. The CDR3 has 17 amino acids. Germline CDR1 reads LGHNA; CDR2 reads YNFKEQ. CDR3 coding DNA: TGTGCCAGCAGCCAAATCGCTGCGGGGGGCAGTTACAATGAGCAGTTCTTC. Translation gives CASSQIAAGGSYNEQFF.

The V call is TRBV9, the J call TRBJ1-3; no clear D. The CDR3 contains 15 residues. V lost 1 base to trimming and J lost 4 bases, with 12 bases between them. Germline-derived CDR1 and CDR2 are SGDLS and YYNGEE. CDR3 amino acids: CASSVSASVGNTIYF. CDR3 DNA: TGTGCCAGCAGCGTATCCGCCAGCGTCGGAAACACCATATATTTT. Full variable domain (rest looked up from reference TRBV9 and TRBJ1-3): DSGVTQTPKHLITATGQRVTLRCSPRSGDLSVYWYQQSLDQGLQFLIQYYNGEERAKGNILERFSAQQFPDLHSELNLSSLELGDSALYFCASSVSASVGNTIYFGEGSWLTVV.

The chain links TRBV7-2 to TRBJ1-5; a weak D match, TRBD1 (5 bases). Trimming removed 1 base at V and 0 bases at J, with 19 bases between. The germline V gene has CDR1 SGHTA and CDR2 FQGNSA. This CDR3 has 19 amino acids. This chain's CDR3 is CASSLVWGRQPNSNQPQHF. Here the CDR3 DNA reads TGTGCCAGCAGCTTAGTCTGGGGCAGGCAGCCTAATAGCAATCAGCCCCAGCATTTT.

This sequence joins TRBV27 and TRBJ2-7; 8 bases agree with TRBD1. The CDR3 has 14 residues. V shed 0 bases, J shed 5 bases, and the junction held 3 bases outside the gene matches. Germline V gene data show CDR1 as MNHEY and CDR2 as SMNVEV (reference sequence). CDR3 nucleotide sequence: TGTGCCAGCAGTTTATCACAGGACAGGGACGAGCAGTACTTC. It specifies CASSLSQDRDEQYF.

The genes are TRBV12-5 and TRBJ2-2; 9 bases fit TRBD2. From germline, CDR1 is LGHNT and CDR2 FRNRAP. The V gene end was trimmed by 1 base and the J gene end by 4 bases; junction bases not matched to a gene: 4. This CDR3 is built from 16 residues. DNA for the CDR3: TGTGCTAGTGGTTTGGGTTTAGCGGGGGCCACCGGGGAGCTGTTTTTT. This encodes CASGLGLAGATGELFF.

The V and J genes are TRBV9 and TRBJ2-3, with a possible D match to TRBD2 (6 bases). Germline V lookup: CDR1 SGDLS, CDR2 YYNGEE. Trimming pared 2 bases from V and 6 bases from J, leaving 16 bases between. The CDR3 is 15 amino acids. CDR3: CASSVRSGAGDTQYF. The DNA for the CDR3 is TGTGCCAGCAGCGTTCGTTCGGGAGCCGGGGATACGCAGTATTTT.

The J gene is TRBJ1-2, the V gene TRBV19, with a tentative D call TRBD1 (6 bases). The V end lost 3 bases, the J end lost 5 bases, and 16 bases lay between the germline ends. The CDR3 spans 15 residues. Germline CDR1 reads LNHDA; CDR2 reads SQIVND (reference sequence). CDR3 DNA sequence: TGTGCCAGTAGTATGGAACAGGGAAGGAGTTATGGCTACACCTTC. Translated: CASSMEQGRSYGYTF.

The CDR3 region has the DNA TGTGCCAGCTCACCTATAGACCTAGCGGGGACCACAGATACGCAGTATTTT. Encoded protein: CASSPIDLAGTTDTQYF. The rearrangement links TRBV18 to TRBJ2-3; 9 bases line up with TRBD2. The CDR3 has 17 residues. Germline CDR1 reads KGHSH; CDR2 reads LQKENI. J gave up 2 bases and V 3 bases, and 9 bases lay outside the gene matches.

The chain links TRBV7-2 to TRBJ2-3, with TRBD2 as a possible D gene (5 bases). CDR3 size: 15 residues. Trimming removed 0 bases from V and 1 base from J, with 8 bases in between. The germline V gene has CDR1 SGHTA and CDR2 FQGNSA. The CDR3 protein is CASSLAGAGTDTQYF. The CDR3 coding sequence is TGTGCCAGCAGCTTAGCGGGAGCCGGCACAGATACGCAGTATTTT.

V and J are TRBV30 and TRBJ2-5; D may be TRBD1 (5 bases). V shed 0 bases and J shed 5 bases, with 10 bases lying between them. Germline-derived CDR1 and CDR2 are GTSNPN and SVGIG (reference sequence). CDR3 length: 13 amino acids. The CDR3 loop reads CAWSVMGQETQYF. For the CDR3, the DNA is TGTGCCTGGAGTGTAATGGGGCAGGAGACCCAGTACTTC.

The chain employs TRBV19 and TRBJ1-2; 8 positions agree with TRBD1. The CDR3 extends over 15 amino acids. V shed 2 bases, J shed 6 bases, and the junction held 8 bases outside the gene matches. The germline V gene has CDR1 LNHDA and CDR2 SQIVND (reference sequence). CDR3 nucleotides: TGTGCCAGTAGTATAATTTTGGGACAGGTGGATGGCTACACCTTC. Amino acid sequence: CASSIILGQVDGYTF.

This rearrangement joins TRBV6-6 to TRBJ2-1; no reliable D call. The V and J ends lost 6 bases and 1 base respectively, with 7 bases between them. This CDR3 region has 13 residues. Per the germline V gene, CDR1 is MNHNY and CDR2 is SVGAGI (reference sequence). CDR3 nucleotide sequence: TGTGCCAGCAGCCTACGGTCCTACAATGAGCAGTTCTTC. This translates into CASSLRSYNEQFF.

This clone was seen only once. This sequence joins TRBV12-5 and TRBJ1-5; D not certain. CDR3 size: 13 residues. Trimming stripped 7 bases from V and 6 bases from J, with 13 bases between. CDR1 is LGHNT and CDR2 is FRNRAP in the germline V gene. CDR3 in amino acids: CASDSGIGQPQHF. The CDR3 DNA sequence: TGTGCTAGTGATTCAGGAATAGGTCAGCCCCAGCATTTT.

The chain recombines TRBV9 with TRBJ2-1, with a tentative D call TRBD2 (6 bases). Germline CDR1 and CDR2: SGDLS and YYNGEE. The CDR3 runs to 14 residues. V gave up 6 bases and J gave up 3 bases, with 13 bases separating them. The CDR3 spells CASNGGASYNEQFF. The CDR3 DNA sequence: TGTGCCAGCAACGGGGGAGCCAGCTACAATGAGCAGTTCTTC.

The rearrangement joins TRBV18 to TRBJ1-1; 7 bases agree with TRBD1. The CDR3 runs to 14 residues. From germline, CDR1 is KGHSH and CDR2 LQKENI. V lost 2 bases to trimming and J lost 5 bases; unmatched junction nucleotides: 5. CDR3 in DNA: TGTGCCAGCTCACCAGACTTGGGACAGACTGAAGCTTTCTTT. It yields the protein CASSPDLGQTEAFF.

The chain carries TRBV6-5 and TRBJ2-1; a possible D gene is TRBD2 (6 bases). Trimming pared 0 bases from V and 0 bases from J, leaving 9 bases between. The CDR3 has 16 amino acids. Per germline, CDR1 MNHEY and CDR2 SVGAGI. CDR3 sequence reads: CASSYSTGVSYNEQFF. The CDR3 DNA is TGTGCCAGCAGTTACTCAACGGGGGTCTCCTACAATGAGCAGTTCTTC.

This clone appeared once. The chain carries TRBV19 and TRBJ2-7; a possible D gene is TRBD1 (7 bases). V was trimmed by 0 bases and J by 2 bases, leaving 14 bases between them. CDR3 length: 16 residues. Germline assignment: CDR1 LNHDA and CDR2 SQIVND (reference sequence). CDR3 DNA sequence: TGTGCCAGTAGTATAGACGGAGGAGGGACAGCCTACGAGCAGTACTTC. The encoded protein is CASSIDGGGTAYEQYF.

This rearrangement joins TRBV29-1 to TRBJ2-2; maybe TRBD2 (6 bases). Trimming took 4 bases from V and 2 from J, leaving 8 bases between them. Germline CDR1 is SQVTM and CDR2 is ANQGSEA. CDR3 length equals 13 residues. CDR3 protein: CSVAGDNTGELFF. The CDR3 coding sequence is TGCAGCGTTGCGGGGGATAACACCGGGGAGCTGTTTTTT.

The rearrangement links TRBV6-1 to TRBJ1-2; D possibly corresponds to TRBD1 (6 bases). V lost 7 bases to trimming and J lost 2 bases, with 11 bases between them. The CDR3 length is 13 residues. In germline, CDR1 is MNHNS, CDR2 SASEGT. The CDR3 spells CASTERGNYGYTF. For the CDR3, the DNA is TGTGCCAGCACCGAGAGGGGGAACTATGGCTACACCTTC.